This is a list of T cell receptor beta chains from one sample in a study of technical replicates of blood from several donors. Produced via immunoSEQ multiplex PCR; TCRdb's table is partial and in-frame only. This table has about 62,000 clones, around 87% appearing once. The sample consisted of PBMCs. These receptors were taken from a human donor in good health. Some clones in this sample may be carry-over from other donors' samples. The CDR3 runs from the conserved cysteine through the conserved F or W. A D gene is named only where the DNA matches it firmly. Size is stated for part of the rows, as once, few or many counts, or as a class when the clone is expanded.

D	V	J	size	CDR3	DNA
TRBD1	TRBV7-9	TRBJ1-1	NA	CASSSRVAGGANTEAFF	TGTGCCAGCAGCTCTCGGGTGGCAGGGGGCGCGAACACTGAAGCTTTCTTT
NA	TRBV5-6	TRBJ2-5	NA	CASSLVGRLGRETQYF	TGTGCCAGCAGCTTGGTGGGGCGACTAGGGAGAGAGACCCAGTACTTC
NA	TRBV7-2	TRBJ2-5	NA	CASSSQETQYF	TGTGCCAGCAGCTCACAAGAGACCCAGTACTTC
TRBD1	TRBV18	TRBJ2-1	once	CASSPPNDRGYNEQFF	TGTGCCAGCTCACCACCAAACGACAGGGGATACAATGAGCAGTTCTTC
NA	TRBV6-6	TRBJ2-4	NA	CASSLGSGNIQYF	TGTGCCAGCTCCTTGGGGAGCGGAAACATTCAGTACTTC
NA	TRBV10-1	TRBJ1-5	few	CASSYRGFQPQHF	TGCGCCAGCAGTTACCGCGGGTTTCAGCCCCAGCATTTT
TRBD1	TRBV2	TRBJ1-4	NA	CASSAGRGRGEKLFF	TGTGCCAGCAGTGCGGGAAGGGGGCGCGGGGAAAAACTGTTTTTT
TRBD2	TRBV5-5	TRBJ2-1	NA	CASSPQSGTSEYNEQFF	TGTGCCAGCAGCCCCCAGTCGGGGACTAGCGAGTACAATGAGCAGTTCTTC
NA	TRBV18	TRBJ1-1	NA	CASSPTPRGGTEAFF	TGTGCCAGCTCACCTACCCCACGGGGGGGCACTGAAGCTTTCTTT
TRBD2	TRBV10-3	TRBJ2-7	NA	CAISERGYEQYF	TGTGCCATCAGCGAGCGGGGGTACGAGCAGTACTTC
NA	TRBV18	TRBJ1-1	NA	CASSIRERRAEAFF	TGTGCCAGCTCCATCCGGGAGAGACGGGCTGAAGCTTTCTTT
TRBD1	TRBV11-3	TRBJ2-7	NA	CASSPRDRPYEQYF	TGTGCCAGCAGCCCGAGGGACAGGCCCTACGAGCAGTACTTC
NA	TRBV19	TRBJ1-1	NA	CASKFQGGTEAFF	TGTGCCAGTAAATTTCAGGGCGGAACTGAAGCTTTCTTT
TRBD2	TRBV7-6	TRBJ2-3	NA	CASSLNSGSADTQYF	TGTGCCAGCAGCTTGAATAGCGGGAGCGCAGATACGCAGTATTTT
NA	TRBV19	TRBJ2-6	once	CASRMGGSGANVLTF	TGTGCCAGCCGAATGGGGGGCTCTGGGGCCAACGTCCTGACTTTC
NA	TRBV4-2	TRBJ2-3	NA	CASSQGGAENTDTQYF	TGTGCCAGCAGCCAGGGGGGGGCGGAGAACACAGATACGCAGTATTTT
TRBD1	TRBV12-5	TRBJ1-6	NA	CASGGTARDSPLHF	TGTGCTAGTGGGGGGACAGCAAGGGATTCACCCCTCCACTTT
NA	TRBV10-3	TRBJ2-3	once	CAISVQEDTQYF	TGTGCCATCAGTGTACAGGAGGATACGCAGTATTTT
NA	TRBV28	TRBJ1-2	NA	CASSGGQPRYGYTF	TGTGCCAGCAGTGGAGGACAGCCGCGCTATGGCTACACCTTC